This T cell receptor (beta chain) was recovered during a study of human T cells and chemical hapten exposure. Study-wide context: During the roughly 25-week study period, patients had diphenylcyclopropenone applied to the scalp every week.

Time point specified: pre-sensitization, week 0. Treatment defined: therapeutic diphenylcyclopropenone sensitization with weekly scalp DPC. TCRdb reprocessed the RACE reads via MiXCR and lists one record per CDR3 protein. The sample yields roughly 60,000 distinct CDR3 sequences, approximately 6.7% seen once. This clonotype was observed at least ten times. The CDR3 runs to 15 residues. Germline V gene sequence: CDR1 SGHAT, CDR2 FQNNGV. V lost 3 bases, J lost 3 bases, and 4 bases stayed unmatched. This TCR was recovered from a woman in her twenties or thirties with alopecia areata. Some clones in this sample may be carry-over from other donors' samples. Sequencing was performed on whole blood, taken in connection with sensitization to the hapten diphenylcyclopropenone (DPC). The chain recombines TRBV11-2 with TRBJ1-1; 10 positions agree with TRBD1. The CDR3 loop reads CASSLGQGRYTEAFF. The DNA of the CDR3 is TGTGCCAGCAGCTTGGGACAGGGGAGGTACACTGAAGCTTTCTTT.